This is a list of T cell receptor beta chains from one sample in a study of cytomegalovirus exposure and HLA in healthy donors. Clones were read by immunoSEQ multiplex PCR, and TCRdb kept only the in-frame ones, dropping some. In the table there are 90,000 to 100,000 clones, 76% of which are singletons. Sequencing used PBMCs. Every receptor here comes from a middle-aged man in good health and CMV-seronegative. The CDR3 runs from the conserved cysteine through the conserved F or W. D genes are given only for firm matches. Clone size is not always given. Where it is, it says once, few, many or a class for expanded clones.

TRBV7-2	TRBJ2-5	.	TRBD1	CASKQSVLRGRRGEETQYF	TGTGCCAGCAAGCAATCCGTTTTAAGGGGGCGCCGAGGGGAAGAGACCCAGTACTTC
TRBV5-5	TRBJ1-1	.	.	CASSLQGMNTEAFF	TGTGCCAGCAGCTTGCAGGGGATGAACACTGAAGCTTTCTTT
TRBV27	TRBJ2-5	.	.	CASSLGLFQETQYF	TGTGCCAGCAGCTTAGGACTCTTCCAAGAGACCCAGTACTTC
TRBV9	TRBJ2-1	.	.	CASRPWGDESSYNEQFF	TGTGCCAGCAGACCTTGGGGGGACGAGAGCTCCTACAATGAGCAGTTCTTC
TRBV28	TRBJ1-5	.	.	CASSLVQRQPQHF	TGTGCCAGCAGTTTAGTTCAGAGGCAGCCCCAGCATTTT
TRBV5-6	TRBJ2-7	.	.	CASSLWGPSYEQYF	TGTGCCAGCAGCTTGTGGGGGCCCTCCTACGAGCAGTACTTC
TRBV19	TRBJ1-2	.	TRBD1	CASQRQGAFNYGYTF	TGTGCCAGTCAAAGACAGGGGGCTTTCAACTATGGCTACACCTTC
TRBV5-1	TRBJ1-1	few	TRBD1	CASSLNDRVSAFF	TGCGCCAGCAGCTTGAACGACAGGGTTTCGGCTTTCTTT
TRBV19	TRBJ1-5	.	.	CASSHARQPQHF	TGTGCCAGTAGTCACGCGCGCCAGCCCCAGCATTTT
TRBV18	TRBJ1-4	.	TRBD1	CASSDRVANEKLFF	TGTGCCAGCTCCGACAGGGTAGCTAATGAAAAACTGTTTTTT
TRBV18	TRBJ2-6	.	.	CASSLRSSGANVLTF	TGTGCCAGCTCACTACGGAGCTCTGGGGCCAACGTCCTGACTTTC
TRBV7-2	TRBJ1-1	few	.	CASSSRGRTEAFF	TGTGCCAGCAGCTCCCGGGGGAGGACTGAAGCTTTCTTT
TRBV25-1	TRBJ1-3	.	.	CASTPSRAIINTIYF	TGTGCCAGCACTCCCTCCCGAGCTATCATAAACACCATATATTTT
TRBV7-2	TRBJ1-6	once	.	CASRTGSTNSPLHF	TGTGCCAGCAGAACAGGGTCCACCAATTCACCCCTCCACTTT
TRBV19	TRBJ2-7	.	TRBD2	CASSASGTRGDEQYF	TGTGCCAGTAGTGCATCCGGGACTAGAGGCGACGAGCAGTACTTC
TRBV6-4	TRBJ2-1	.	TRBD2	CASRGGTSGRDEQFF	TGTGCCAGCAGAGGTGGGACTAGCGGGAGGGACGAGCAGTTCTTC
TRBV4-2	TRBJ1-3	few	.	CASSQDRGADAIYF	TGTGCCAGCAGCCAAGATCGGGGGGCAGACGCCATATATTTT
TRBV19	TRBJ1-3	.	.	CASSNNADSGNTIYF	TGTGCCAGTAGTAACAATGCAGACTCTGGAAACACCATATATTTT
TRBV10-2	TRBJ2-7	.	TRBD2	CASSLAGSSYEQYF	TGCGCCAGCAGTCTAGCGGGAAGCTCCTACGAGCAGTACTTC
TRBV28	TRBJ2-5	.	.	CASSLLGARETQYF	TGTGCCAGCAGTTTATTGGGGGCCCGGGAGACCCAGTACTTC
TRBV7-9	TRBJ1-2	once	TRBD1	CASSPWDRGYGYTF	TGTGCCAGCAGCCCCTGGGACAGGGGCTATGGCTACACCTTC
TRBV5-1	TRBJ2-1	.	TRBD2	CASSAAGTSGYNEQFF	TGCGCCAGCAGCGCCGCCGGGACTAGCGGGTACAATGAGCAGTTCTTC
TRBV28	TRBJ1-2	.	.	CASSLGAGNYGYTF	TGTGCCAGCAGTTTAGGTGCGGGGAACTATGGCTACACCTTC
TRBV5-8	TRBJ2-7	.	.	CASSLYHEQYF	TGTGCCAGCAGCCTCTACCACGAGCAGTACTTC
TRBV15	TRBJ2-7	.	TRBD1	CATSRDRVQGEEQYF	TGTGCCACCAGCAGAGATCGAGTACAGGGGGAAGAGCAGTACTTC
TRBV19	TRBJ2-5	.	.	CASSIAGVGLRGIQETQYF	TGTGCCAGTAGTATTGCCGGGGTGGGATTGAGGGGGATCCAAGAGACCCAGTACTTC
TRBV7-2	TRBJ2-1	once	TRBD2	CASSFVSSGSFGEQFF	TGTGCCAGCAGCTTCGTCTCTAGCGGGAGTTTTGGTGAGCAGTTCTTC
TRBV5-6	TRBJ2-7	.	.	CASSLGLGREQYF	TGTGCCAGCAGCTTGGGACTAGGACGCGAGCAGTACTTC
TRBV4-3	TRBJ1-2	.	.	CASSQKRETGYGYTF	TGCGCCAGCAGCCAAAAGAGGGAAACGGGGTATGGCTACACCTTC
TRBV10-3	TRBJ2-5	.	.	CAINLGGPGETQYF	TGTGCCATCAATCTTGGAGGGCCGGGAGAGACCCAGTACTTC
TRBV6-5	TRBJ2-3	.	TRBD2	CASSSGLYTDTQYF	TGTGCCAGCAGTTCGGGACTATACACAGATACGCAGTATTTT
TRBV4-3	TRBJ2-1	.	TRBD2	CASSWREGPNNEQFF	TGCGCCAGCAGCTGGCGGGAGGGCCCTAACAATGAGCAGTTCTTC
TRBV9	TRBJ2-3	.	TRBD2	CASSVSGTSPDTQYF	TGTGCCAGCAGCGTATCCGGGACTAGTCCAGATACGCAGTATTTT
TRBV19	TRBJ1-2	.	TRBD1	CASTVGQDYTGGYTF	TGTGCCAGTACCGTTGGACAGGACTATACCGGGGGCTACACCTTC
TRBV6-5	TRBJ2-7	.	TRBD1	CASSRDRGGTYEQYF	TGTGCCAGCAGTCGCGACAGGGGGGGAACCTACGAGCAGTACTTC
TRBV7-9	TRBJ1-2	.	.	CSSSSTRGTSLGYTF	TGTTCCAGCAGCTCTACCAGGGGCACAAGCCTTGGCTACACCTTC
TRBV4-3	TRBJ2-7	once	TRBD1	CASSHDRVSYEQYF	TGCGCCAGCAGCCATGACAGGGTCTCCTACGAGCAGTACTTC
TRBV5-1	TRBJ1-1	.	.	CASSLAVGGLNTEAFF	TGCGCCAGCAGCTTGGCCGTGGGGGGATTGAACACTGAAGCTTTCTTT
TRBV18	TRBJ2-7	.	.	CASSPRIEDEQYF	TGTGCCAGCTCACCACGAATAGAGGACGAGCAGTACTTC
TRBV7-8	TRBJ1-3	.	.	CASSPDSLETPLYF	TGTGCCAGCAGCCCAGATAGCCTGGAAACACCACTATATTTT
TRBV18	TRBJ1-2	once	.	CASSPNGDGYTF	TGTGCCAGCTCACCGAACGGAGATGGCTACACCTTC
TRBV6-5	TRBJ1-5	.	.	CASRSNLGQPQHF	TGTGCCAGCAGGAGTAATTTGGGCCAGCCCCAGCATTTT
TRBV28	TRBJ1-2	.	.	CASSLDQRGTGYGYTF	TGTGCCAGCAGTTTAGACCAGAGGGGGACGGGCTATGGCTACACCTTC
TRBV25-1	TRBJ2-7	.	TRBD1	CASSGSGTGRAYEQYF	TGTGCCAGCAGTGGTTCCGGGACAGGGAGAGCCTACGAGCAGTACTTC
TRBV18	TRBJ1-1	.	.	CASSPSQENTEAFF	TGTGCCAGCTCACCTTCACAGGAGAACACTGAAGCTTTCTTT
TRBV7-9	TRBJ2-5	.	.	CASSRGFQETQYF	TGTGCCAGCAGCAGAGGGTTCCAAGAGACCCAGTACTTC
TRBV28	TRBJ1-5	.	TRBD1	CASSLYRDRAVGNQPQHF	TGTGCCAGCAGTTTGTACCGGGACAGGGCGGTTGGCAATCAGCCCCAGCATTTT
TRBV27	TRBJ2-3	.	TRBD2	CASSAVAGGHADTQYF	TGTGCCAGCAGTGCAGTAGCGGGGGGGCACGCAGATACGCAGTATTTT
TRBV19	TRBJ2-7	.	.	CASKESGPYSYEQYF	TGTGCCAGTAAAGAGAGCGGCCCATACTCCTACGAGCAGTACTTC
TRBV4-1	TRBJ1-4	few	TRBD1	CASSQTGTGLEKLFF	TGCGCCAGCAGCCAGACCGGGACAGGGCTTGAAAAACTGTTTTTT
TRBV29-1	TRBJ2-5	.	TRBD2	CSAGTSGSETQYF	TGCAGCGCTGGGACTAGCGGATCGGAGACCCAGTACTTC